This T cell receptor beta chain was recovered during a study of blood T cell repertoires in COVID-19. The wider study: There were acute and convalescent COVID-19 samples, and they came from the United States, Italy and Spain.

Per the germline V gene, CDR1 is GTSNPN and CDR2 is SVGIG (reference sequence). The CDR3 contains 13 residues. V dropped 0 bases and J dropped 8 bases, with 10 bases sitting between them. In the authors' workflow: Cell counts per sample came from amplifying reference gene primers. Assay: immunoSEQ multiplex PCR; the TCRdb copy retains only in-frame clones and omits some. From that table come the V and J calls and clone size; the DNA was used to work out D and trimming. The profile shows 110,000 or so clones, 70% to 90% of them singletons. The sequencing sample was made of peripheral blood. The sequence was obtained from a woman in her fifties or sixties with acute or convalescent COVID-19. The chain recombines TRBV30 with TRBJ1-4; no firm D call. The CDR3 DNA reads TGTGCCTGGAGTGTCGCAGGAAGGGAAAAACTGTTTTTT. It codes for CAWSVAGREKLFF.